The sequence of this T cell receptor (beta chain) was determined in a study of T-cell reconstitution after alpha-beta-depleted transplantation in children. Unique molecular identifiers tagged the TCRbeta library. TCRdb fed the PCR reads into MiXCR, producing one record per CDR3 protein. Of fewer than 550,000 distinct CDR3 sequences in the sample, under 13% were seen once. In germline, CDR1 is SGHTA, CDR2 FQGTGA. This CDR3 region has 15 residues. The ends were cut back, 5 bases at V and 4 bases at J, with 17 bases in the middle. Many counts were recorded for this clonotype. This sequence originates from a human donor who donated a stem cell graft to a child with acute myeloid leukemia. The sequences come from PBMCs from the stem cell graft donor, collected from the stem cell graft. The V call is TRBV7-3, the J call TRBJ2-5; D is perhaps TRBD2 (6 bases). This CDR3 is CASSPLGGTSETQYF. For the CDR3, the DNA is TGTGCCAGCAGCCCCCTAGGTGGGACTTCAGAGACCCAGTACTTC.